This T cell receptor (beta chain) originates from a study of vaccination effects on CD4 cells after COVID-19. Overall study findings and caveats: Marked clonal contraction was seen late after vaccination (in both infection- and vaccine-induced clones). Predominantly, the post-vaccine spike-reactive clones of convalescents comprised new vaccine-induced clones.

Germline V gives CDR1 SGHVS, CDR2 FNYEAQ. This CDR3 spans 14 amino acids. V lost 5 bases, J lost 10 bases, and 8 bases stayed unmatched. Details on this clone: Its antigen is currently unknown.

Antigen-specific CD4+ T cells were expanded with viral peptide pools in the ViraFEST assay before sequencing. CD4+ T cell isolation took place after 10 days of culture. This person's SARS-CoV-2 infection, confirmed by PCR, occurred between March and December 2020. Sequencing was performed with immunoSEQ multiplex PCR; in TCRdb, only in-frame clones are kept and a portion is missing. The table records 30,000 to 40,000 clones, 73% of them present only once. This chain connects TRBV7-6 to TRBJ1-4, with 9 bases lining up with TRBD1. The TCR originated in a human donor who had a prior SARS-CoV-2 infection. Material: CD4+ T cells from PBMCs cultured with a peptide pool, obtained before COVID-19 vaccination. DNA for the CDR3: TGTGCCAGCAGCCTAGACAGGGGGGTCGGAAAACTGTTTTTT. Translated: CASSLDRGVGKLFF.